This T cell receptor (beta chain) was identified during a study of blood T cell repertoires in COVID-19. The overall study: Samples of COVID-19 (acute and convalescent) were obtained from the United States, Italy and Spain. Sources were T cells, B-cell-depleted T cells, or PBMCs; the material itself was cDNA or gDNA.

Using immunoSEQ multiplex PCR, the repertoire was profiled, and TCRdb retains in-frame clones only, with some absent. This table holds a few hundred thousand clones, 88% found once. Assignments of participants to cohorts depended upon their own reported clinical history. The V gene lost 2 bases and the J gene lost 5 bases, with 16 bases spanning the gap. CDR1 is SGHKS and CDR2 is YYEKEE in the germline V gene (reference sequence). This CDR3 contains 15 residues. The chain employs TRBV5-5 and TRBJ2-5; a weak D match, TRBD2 (7 bases). Source material: PBMCs or T cells enriched from blood (not recorded which). The receptor comes from a woman aged 25 to 39 who had been exposed to COVID-19. The CDR3: CASSLVGGGWETQYF. Here the CDR3 DNA reads TGTGCCAGCAGCTTAGTAGGCGGGGGCTGGGAGACCCAGTACTTC.